This T cell receptor beta chain was recorded in a study of response to subunit inactivated influenza vaccine. The trim removed 2 bases at V and 4 bases at J, leaving 7 bases unmatched. Per the germline V gene, CDR1 is SGHRS and CDR2 is YFSETQ. This CDR3 comprises 15 residues. A single record per CDR3 protein comes from TCRdb applying MiXCR to the RT-PCR reads. This table holds about 500,000 distinct CDR3 sequences, approximately 16% found once. Source: CD4+ T cells sorted from PBMCs, taken less than 30 months after vaccination. This TCR derives from a man aged 45 to 70 who received an inactivated influenza vaccine. The V gene is TRBV5-1, the J gene TRBJ2-7; TRBD2 matches 9 bases. The CDR3 sequence: CASSFGASGKYEQYF. CDR3 sequence (DNA): TGCGCCAGCAGCTTTGGGGCTAGCGGGAAATACGAGCAGTACTTC.